This TCR beta chain emerged from a study of blood T cell repertoires in COVID-19. Study overall: Spain, Italy and the United States supplied samples that represented acute and convalescent COVID-19.

For this clone: One end of the junction is discordant with germline, which a read error may explain.

The CDR3 loop spans 16 amino acids. Germline lookup yields CDR1 LNHDA and CDR2 SQIVND (reference sequence). Per the study methods: Amplification of reference gene primers provided the estimated nucleated cell counts. Sequenced by immunoSEQ multiplex PCR; TCRdb stores in-frame clones only, minus some. V, J and clone size were drawn from that table, and D and trimming were deduced from the DNA. The sample holds about 350,000 clones; 87% are singletons and the top ten take approximately 10%. Seattle's cohort entered during active infection and was followed longitudinally. This receptor was identified in a man aged 25 to 40 with COVID-19, enrolled during active disease. V usage is TRBV19 and J usage is TRBJ2-7, with 9 bases matching TRBD2. The sample was peripheral blood. The CDR3: CASSIGTRGRAYEQYF. The CDR3 nucleotides are TGTGCCAGTAGTATAGGGACGCGCGGGAGGGCCTATGAGCAGTACTTC.